The 22 T cell receptor beta chains below were found in one sample sequenced in a study of shared clonotypes between healthy human individuals. The table came from immunoSEQ multiplex PCR; TCRdb's copy has only in-frame clones and leaves some out. The sample has 950,000 to 1,200,000 clones; approximately 80% are singletons. The sequencing input was memory CD4+ T cells from PBMCs. The subset was: CD45RA-negative fraction. The source is a man between 18 and 35 years old in good health. Some clones in this sample may be carry-over from other donors' samples.

The chain combines TRBV5-1 with TRBJ1-6; no clear D. This CDR3 is built from 13 residues. Trimming removed 1 base at V and 10 bases at J, with 9 bases between. Germline V CDR1 and CDR2: SGHRS, YFSETQ. The CDR3 nucleotides are TGCGCCAGCAGCTTGCAAGAGGGATCACCCCTCCACTTT. Its protein is CASSLQEGSPLHF.

This clone has a handful of counts. Distinct nucleotide sequences in the sample also encode this CDR3. The chain carries TRBV5-4 and TRBJ1-3, with a weak D call TRBD1 (6 bases). Per the germline V gene, CDR1 is SGHNT and CDR2 is YYREEE (reference sequence). Between the trimmed V and J ends, which lost 0 bases and 7 bases, there was a span of 11 bases. The CDR3 is made up of 14 amino acids. CDR3 loop: CASSLDRVGNTIYF. The CDR3 DNA follows: TGTGCCAGCAGCTTGGACAGGGTTGGCAACACCATATATTTT.

This sequence joins TRBV27 and TRBJ2-1; TRBD2 aligns across 11 bases. The CDR3 extends over 14 amino acids. Trimming took 6 bases from V and 9 from J; bases not matched to a gene: 7. CDR1 is MNHEY, CDR2 SMNVEV, per germline (reference sequence). The CDR3 DNA is TGTGCCAGCAGCCTAGCGGGAGGCTTGGGTGAGCAGTTCTTC. It translates to CASSLAGGLGEQFF.

The chain uses TRBV2 and TRBJ1-5; D might be TRBD1 (6 bases). Germline assignment: CDR1 SNHLY and CDR2 FYNNEI. This CDR3 contains 14 residues. V was trimmed by 6 bases and J by 7 bases, leaving 16 bases between them. As DNA, the CDR3 is TGTGCCAGCAGGCTGACGGACAGAAACCAGCCCCAGCATTTT. This translates into CASRLTDRNQPQHF.

The CDR3 DNA is TGCGCCAGCAGCCTAAGCCTCGGGACTAGCGGGAGTAATGTGCAGTACTTC. It codes for CASSLSLGTSGSNVQYF. The gene calls are TRBV5-1 and TRBJ2-7; 14 bases agree with TRBD2. Looked up from germline, CDR1 is SGHRS and CDR2 is YFSETQ. The V segment lost 4 bases and the J segment 9 bases; nucleotides outside the gene matches: 15. The CDR3 has 17 residues. The full variable domain, in which reference TRBV5-1 and TRBJ2-7 provide the parts outside the CDR3, is KAGVTQTPRYLIKTRGQQVTLSCSPISGHRSVSWYQQTPGQGLQFLFEYFSETQRNKGNFPGRFSGRQFSNSRSEMNVSTLELGDSALYLCASSLSLGTSGSNVQYFGPGTRLTVT.

This chain links TRBV7-3 with TRBJ2-5; 11 bases match TRBD2. CDR3 length: 14 residues. In germline, CDR1 is SGHTA, CDR2 FQGTGA. Trimming cost V 5 bases and J 7 bases; bases outside gene matches: 6. The CDR3 coding sequence is TGTGCCAGCAGCCCCGGGACTAGCGGCGGGACCCAGTACTTC. Translation gives CASSPGTSGGTQYF.

The rearrangement links TRBV5-4 to TRBJ2-3; D is ambiguous. The V end was cut by 4 bases, the J end by 2 bases, with 14 bases between. CDR3 length: 15 residues. Germline CDR1 SGHNT, CDR2 YYREEE (reference sequence). The CDR3, as DNA: TGTGCCAGCAGCGGCCATGTTGACCTCACAGATACGCAGTATTTT. Translation: CASSGHVDLTDTQYF. Complete variable domain (other parts from reference TRBV5-4 and TRBJ2-3): ETGVTQSPTHLIKTRGQQVTLRCSSQSGHNTVSWYQQALGQGPQFIFQYYREEENGRGNFPPRFSGLQFPNYSSELNVNALELDDSALYLCASSGHVDLTDTQYFGPGTRLTVL.

J is TRBJ2-7 and V is TRBV2; 7 bases map to TRBD2. V lost 7 bases to trimming and J lost 1 base; unmatched junction nucleotides: 1. This CDR3 contains 12 residues. The germline gives CDR1 SNHLY, CDR2 FYNNEI. CDR3 DNA: TGTGCCAGCATGCGGGAGTCCTACGAGCAGTACTTC. Protein: CASMRESYEQYF.

J is TRBJ2-1 and V is TRBV18, with D maybe TRBD2 (6 bases). In germline, CDR1 is KGHSH, CDR2 LQKENI. The CDR3 is 10 residues long. Trimming removed 6 bases at V and 11 bases at J, with 8 bases between. This CDR3 is CASSSGQQFF. The CDR3 DNA is TGTGCCAGCTCTAGCGGCCAGCAGTTCTTC.

Notes on this clone: This may arise from a read error, as a much more abundant clone is one base away. This chain links TRBV29-1 with TRBJ1-4; no definite D call. Germline CDR1 reads SQVTM; CDR2 reads ANQGSEA. The CDR3 runs 12 residues. V lost 7 bases and J 8 bases, leaving 14 bases between the germline ends. This CDR3 reads CSARDLCEKLFF. CDR3 DNA: TGCAGCGCTCGGGATCTATGCGAAAAACTGTTTTTT.

CDR3 region: CASSPGSGIRDEQFF. The CDR3 DNA is TGTGCCAGCTCCCCAGGATCCGGGATAAGGGATGAGCAGTTCTTC. The rearrangement links TRBV18 to TRBJ2-1, with D perhaps matching TRBD2 (5 bases). With 6 bases removed from V and 8 bases from J, the gap between germline ends came to 20 bases. The CDR3 has 15 residues. CDR1 and CDR2 (germline): KGHSH, LQKENI.

This rearrangement joins TRBV11-2 to TRBJ2-1; 8 nucleotides agree with TRBD1. Germline V gene data show CDR1 as SGHAT and CDR2 as FQNNGV. V lost 2 bases, J lost 5 bases, and 5 bases stayed unmatched. CDR3 size: 15 residues. CDR3 DNA sequence: TGTGCCAGCAGCTTACTCCAGGGGGCGAACAATGAGCAGTTCTTC. This encodes CASSLLQGANNEQFF.

The rearrangement links TRBV7-2 to TRBJ2-1; D gene ambiguous. Per the germline V gene, CDR1 is SGHTA and CDR2 is FQGNSA. This CDR3 has 13 amino acids. Trimming removed 5 bases at V and 6 bases at J, with 11 bases between. The CDR3 nucleotides are TGTGCCAGCAGCCCGCTGAGGACCAATGAGCAGTTCTTC. Translated, it gives CASSPLRTNEQFF.

The sample holds a few counts of this clone. This chain uses TRBV9 with TRBJ2-1, with 8 bases matching TRBD1. The V gene's germline CDR1 is SGDLS and CDR2 YYNGEE. This CDR3 spans 14 amino acids. J lost 13 bases, V lost 6 bases, and 15 bases had no gene match. CDR3 DNA sequence: TGTGCCAGCATCGCATCTTTTGACAGGGGCCATCAGTTCTTC. Amino acids: CASIASFDRGHQFF.

As to this clone: Other nucleotide sequences in the sample specify the same CDR3. The chain employs TRBV4-1 and TRBJ2-7; 9 bases align to TRBD1. The germline V gene has CDR1 MGHRA and CDR2 YSYEKL. The V gene end was trimmed by 4 bases and the J gene end by 1 base; junction bases not matched to a gene: 2. The CDR3 length is 14 residues. The CDR3 loop reads CASSRGTGSYEQYF. The CDR3 coding sequence is TGCGCCAGCAGCCGCGGGACAGGGTCCTACGAGCAGTACTTC.

This sequence joins TRBV5-6 and TRBJ2-5, with D uncertain. V gave up 0 bases and J gave up 4 bases, with 10 bases separating them. Germline V gives CDR1 SGHDT, CDR2 YYEEEE. The CDR3 contains 14 residues. The CDR3 nucleotides are TGTGCCAGCAGCTTGGTAGGATCGCGAGAGACCCAGTACTTC. It codes for CASSLVGSRETQYF.

The chain employs TRBV18 and TRBJ2-4; TRBD1 matches at 8 bases. CDR3 size: 14 residues. From germline, CDR1 is KGHSH and CDR2 LQKENI. V shed 5 bases, J shed 5 bases, and the junction held 5 bases outside the gene matches. The CDR3 coding sequence is TGTGCCAGCTCAGGACAGGGATCAGAAAACATTCAGTACTTC. Translation gives CASSGQGSENIQYF.

This rearrangement joins TRBV5-1 to TRBJ1-4; TRBD1 matches at 7 bases. Germline lookup yields CDR1 SGHRS and CDR2 YFSETQ. The CDR3 totals 14 residues. The V and J ends lost 5 bases and 8 bases, in that order; junction bases with no gene match: 9. The CDR3 DNA reads as TGCGCCAGCAGGAAACGGGACAGTGAGGAAAAACTGTTTTTT. Its translation is CASRKRDSEEKLFF.

This chain joins TRBV7-3 and TRBJ2-5; 7 bases align to TRBD1. The CDR3 extends over 13 amino acids. In germline, CDR1 is SGHTA, CDR2 FQGTGA. V was pared by 5 bases and J by 3 bases, with 3 bases of the junction left unmatched. The CDR3 DNA is TGTGCCAGCAGCCGTGGACAGGAAGAGACCCAGTACTTC. The encoded protein is CASSRGQEETQYF.

The V call is TRBV7-9, the J call TRBJ1-4; no clear D. This CDR3 is built from 13 residues. V lost 8 bases and J lost 7, with 14 bases in between. Germline V gene data show CDR1 as SEHNR and CDR2 as FQNEAQ (reference sequence). For the CDR3, the DNA is TGTGCCAGCCCGGGTTCTCCCATTGAAAAACTGTTTTTT. Its protein is CASPGSPIEKLFF.

V and J are TRBV7-2 and TRBJ2-7; 8 bases agree with TRBD2. The germline CDR1 and CDR2 sequences are SGHTA and FQGNSA. This CDR3 contains 16 residues. V shed 5 bases and J 7 bases; nucleotides not matched to a gene: 16. In DNA form, the CDR3 reads TGTGCCAGCAGCCTCGTCCGGGCTAGCGGGCTAGGGGAGCAGTACTTC. It encodes CASSLVRASGLGEQYF. Using reference TRBV7-2 and TRBJ2-7 for the parts outside the CDR3, the full variable domain is GAGVSQSPSNKVTEKGKDVELRCDPISGHTALYWYRQSLGQGLEFLIYFQGNSAPDKSGLPSDRFSAERTGGSVSTLTIQRTQQEDSAVYLCASSLVRASGLGEQYFGPGTRLTVT.

For this clone: The same CDR3 arises from other DNA sequences in this sample as well. The genes are TRBV15 and TRBJ2-5, with TRBD1 identical over 9 bases. V lost 3 bases and J lost 5; bases outside the gene matches: 7. Per the germline V gene, CDR1 is LNHNV and CDR2 is YYDKDF (reference sequence). The CDR3 runs 15 residues. CDR3 protein: CATSSTGGPGETQYF. CDR3 bases: TGTGCCACCAGCAGCACAGGGGGCCCCGGGGAGACCCAGTACTTC.